Shown below are 21 T cell receptor beta chains from a single sample sequenced in a study of CD8 T cells in ankylosing spondylitis. TCRdb reprocessed the 5' RACE reads via MiXCR and lists one record per CDR3 protein. The sample contains about 440,000 distinct CDR3 sequences, approximately 17% of which appear only once. Their target antigens are unknown. Study conclusions and caveats: Ankylosing spondylitis blood seemed to carry a telltale TCR beta motif made of under 10 highly homologous variants.

Sequencing input: blood, either unsorted or a sorted T cell fraction (not recorded which). The receptors stem from a male donor with ankylosing spondylitis.

The V and J genes are TRBV9 and TRBJ2-1; D gene unclear. CDR3 length equals 13 residues. V lost 4 bases, J lost 8 bases, and 13 bases lay in between. Germline V gene sequence: CDR1 SGDLS, CDR2 YYNGEE. In nucleotides, the CDR3 is TGTGCCAGCAGCTCCCGCGTCCGGGATGAGCAGTTCTTC. The encoded protein is CASSSRVRDEQFF.

This clonotype occurred a few times. V gene TRBV20-1 combines with J gene TRBJ2-5; a weak D match, TRBD2 (5 bases). The V gene lost 6 bases and the J gene lost 2 bases, with 13 bases spanning the gap. The length of the CDR3 is 13 residues. The germline V gene encodes CDR1 DFQATT and CDR2 SNEGSKA (reference sequence). CDR3 protein: CSAFIRGQETQYF. CDR3 nucleotides: TGCAGTGCCTTCATCCGGGGACAAGAGACCCAGTACTTC.

This clonotype has only a few counts. This chain connects TRBV18 to TRBJ2-2; unclear D gene. This CDR3 is 13 amino acids long. Germline V gene data show CDR1 as KGHSH and CDR2 as LQKENI. Trimming removed 3 bases at V and 5 bases at J, with 7 bases between. The CDR3 spells CASSPLGTGELFF. CDR3 bases: TGTGCCAGCTCACCTCTAGGGACCGGGGAGCTGTTTTTT.

In its sample, this clonotype was seen a few times. V is TRBV3-1 and J is TRBJ1-4; a possible D gene is TRBD1 (5 bases). CDR3 size: 15 residues. Germline loops: CDR1 LGHDT, CDR2 YNNKEL (reference sequence). V was clipped by 1 base and J by 8 bases, with 14 bases between them. CDR3: CASSQVFRGREKLFF. The CDR3 DNA is TGTGCCAGCAGCCAAGTTTTCCGGGGACGAGAAAAACTGTTTTTT.

The rearrangement uses TRBV20-1 and TRBJ2-2; D remains ambiguous. This CDR3 spans 13 amino acids. V lost 6 bases, J lost 3 bases, and 11 bases lay in between. Germline assignment: CDR1 DFQATT and CDR2 SNEGSKA (reference sequence). In DNA form, the CDR3 reads TGCAGTGCCAGGCGCGAGTACACCGGGGAGCTGTTTTTT. It is translated as CSARREYTGELFF.

This clonotype was seen a handful of times. The genes are TRBV29-1 and TRBJ1-2, with a possible D match to TRBD1 (5 bases). V shed 6 bases and J shed 5 bases, with 13 bases lying between them. This CDR3 is 12 amino acids long. Germline CDR1 and CDR2: SQVTM and ANQGSEA. CDR3 coding DNA: TGCAGCGTGGGGGGAGCCCCTTATGGCTACACCTTC. This sequence encodes CSVGGAPYGYTF.

This clonotype turned up a few times. V and J are TRBV12-3 or TRBV12-4 and TRBJ1-2; possible D gene TRBD1, 6 bases. The CDR3 runs to 12 residues. V lost 7 bases to trimming and J lost 7 bases, with 13 bases between them. The chain's CDR3 is CASTWGGGGYTF. The CDR3 nucleotides read TGTGCCAGCACCTGGGGGGGCGGTGGCTACACCTTC.

This clonotype was seen only a few times. The chain carries TRBV18 and TRBJ2-3; D gene uncertain. V lost 2 bases, J lost 2 bases, and 8 bases lay in between. CDR3 length equals 14 residues. Germline V gene lookup returns CDR1 KGHSH and CDR2 LQKENI. CDR3 in amino acids: CASSPSPNTDTQYF. In DNA, the CDR3 is TGTGCCAGCTCACCAAGCCCGAACACAGATACGCAGTATTTT.

V usage is TRBV6-1 and J usage is TRBJ2-7; 9 positions match TRBD1. Trimming removed 5 bases from V and 0 bases from J; junction bases left unmatched: 5. The CDR3 length is 15 residues. In germline, CDR1 is MNHNS, CDR2 SASEGT. In DNA form, the CDR3 reads TGTGCCAGCAGTAGACAGGGGGTTCTCTCCTACGAGCAGTACTTC. It codes for CASSRQGVLSYEQYF.

The V call is TRBV2, the J call TRBJ1-3, with D unresolved. Germline V gene data show CDR1 as SNHLY and CDR2 as FYNNEI. Trimming removed 8 bases from V and 8 bases from J, with 7 bases in between. The CDR3 extends over 10 amino acids. This chain's CDR3 is CASGLDTIYF. CDR3 bases: TGTGCCAGCGGGCTTGACACCATATATTTT.

This clonotype was seen at least ten times. An end of the junction does not agree with germline; a read error may underlie this. This chain connects TRBV5-1 to TRBJ2-5; TRBD2 is a possible D gene (5 bases). Germline CDR1 SGHRS, CDR2 YFSETQ. This CDR3 has 13 amino acids. The CDR3 reads CASSPGGGETQYF. CDR3 bases: TGTGCCAGCAGCCCGGGTGGCGGGGAGACCCAGTACTTC.

V gene TRBV12-3 or TRBV12-4 combines with J gene TRBJ2-2; 10 bases align to TRBD2. V was clipped by 6 bases and J by 4 bases; unmatched bases: 5. This CDR3 has 15 amino acids. DNA for the CDR3: TGTGCCAGCAGGATAAGCGGGAGGGGCACCGGGGAGCTGTTTTTT. Its translation is CASRISGRGTGELFF.

This clonotype was counted only a few times. The rearrangement joins TRBV7-7 to TRBJ2-1, with 10 bases aligning to TRBD1. With 1 base clipped from V and 0 bases from J, the junction kept 0 bases outside the gene matches. CDR3 length equals 16 residues. Looked up from germline, CDR1 is SSHAT and CDR2 is FNYEAQ (reference sequence). CDR3 residues: CASSLGTGGSYNEQFF. In DNA form, the CDR3 reads TGTGCCAGCAGCTTAGGGACAGGGGGCTCCTACAATGAGCAGTTCTTC.

This clonotype was seen only once. The chain joins TRBV19 to TRBJ1-2; no firm D call. The CDR3 is 13 amino acids. The germline V and J ends were trimmed by 3 bases and 4 bases, with 9 bases remaining between them. The germline CDR1 and CDR2 sequences are LNHDA and SQIVND (reference sequence). Written as DNA, the CDR3 is TGTGCCAGTAGTATCGCGCCGATCTATGGCTACACCTTC. This encodes CASSIAPIYGYTF.

This clonotype was picked up a small number of times. This chain joins TRBV5-1 and TRBJ2-5; 8 nucleotides agree with TRBD2. Germline CDR1 is SGHRS and CDR2 is YFSETQ. The V and J ends lost 1 base and 4 bases, in that order; junction bases with no gene match: 6. The CDR3 is 15 residues long. The CDR3 DNA follows: TGCGCCAGCAGCTTGTCCAGCGGGGGAAGAGAGACCCAGTACTTC. Its protein product is CASSLSSGGRETQYF. Together with reference TRBV5-1 and TRBJ2-5, the CDR3 gives the full variable domain: KAGVTQTPRYLIKTRGQQVTLSCSPISGHRSVSWYQQTPGQGLQFLFEYFSETQRNKGNFPGRFSGRQFSNSRSEMNVSTLELGDSALYLCASSLSSGGRETQYFGPGTRLLVL.

This clonotype was counted a few times. The rearrangement joins TRBV6-2 or TRBV6-3 to TRBJ2-1, with TRBD2 matching 10 bases. The trim removed 7 bases at V and 6 bases at J, leaving 3 bases unmatched. CDR3 length: 13 residues. Germline assignment: CDR1 MNHEY and CDR2 SVGEGT. The CDR3 loop is CASTSGSFNEQFF. In DNA form, the CDR3 reads TGTGCCAGCACTAGCGGGAGTTTCAATGAGCAGTTCTTC.

This chain joins TRBV5-6 and TRBJ2-3; tentatively, D is TRBD1 (6 bases). This CDR3 has 16 amino acids. Germline lookup yields CDR1 SGHDT and CDR2 YYEEEE. V lost 4 bases and J lost 1, with 16 bases in between. CDR3 sequence reads: CASSPRGWYGTDTQYF. Here the CDR3 DNA reads TGTGCCAGCAGCCCTAGGGGGTGGTATGGCACAGATACGCAGTATTTT.

This clonotype was seen a handful of times. This chain links TRBV7-2 with TRBJ1-1; D not resolved. The ends were cut back, 5 bases at V and 1 base at J, with 14 bases in the middle. This CDR3 region has 15 residues. CDR1 and CDR2 from the germline V gene are SGHTA and FQGNSA. CDR3 protein: CASSPRAATNTEAFF. CDR3 in DNA: TGTGCCAGCAGCCCCCGAGCGGCTACGAACACTGAAGCTTTCTTT.

This clonotype appeared a few times. The chain uses TRBV6-5 and TRBJ2-1, with TRBD2 matching 9 bases. The germline gives CDR1 MNHEY, CDR2 SVGAGI. CDR3 length: 18 residues. Trimming cost V 0 bases and J 5 bases; bases outside gene matches: 11. The CDR3 is CASSYSVGALAGNNEQFF. The DNA for the CDR3 is TGTGCCAGCAGTTACTCGGTAGGGGCGCTAGCGGGAAACAATGAGCAGTTCTTC.

The J gene is TRBJ2-3, the V gene TRBV28; 8 bases are shared with TRBD2. The CDR3 covers 14 residues. Germline V gene sequence: CDR1 MDHEN, CDR2 SYDVKM. V was pared by 7 bases and J by 4 bases, with 7 bases of the junction left unmatched. This CDR3 is CASTRGGPADTQYF. CDR3 in DNA: TGTGCCAGCACCCGGGGGGGGCCGGCAGATACGCAGTATTTT.

V gene TRBV9 combines with J gene TRBJ2-2; perhaps D is TRBD1 or TRBD2 (5 bases each). V lost 0 bases, J lost 4 bases, and 7 bases lay in between. Germline V CDR1 and CDR2: SGDLS, YYNGEE. This CDR3 region has 14 residues. DNA of the CDR3: TGTGCCAGCAGCGTAGAGGGACCCACCGGGGAGCTGTTTTTT. It translates to CASSVEGPTGELFF.